Listed below are T cell receptor beta chains from one sample, sequenced in a study of blood T cell repertoires in COVID-19. Generated by immunoSEQ multiplex PCR, the TCRdb table keeps only in-frame clones and is missing some. The data hold hundreds of thousands of clones, with more than 70% observed a single time. Source material: PBMCs or T cells enriched from blood (not recorded which). These receptors were taken from a man aged 30 to 39 with acute COVID-19. Each CDR3 is given with its conserved first and last residue. The order of the fields is V gene, clone size, D gene, J gene, CDR3 DNA, CDR3 protein. The D gene is left open where the match is weak. Not all rows give a size; the values are once, few, many and, for expanded clones, a class.

TRBV7-5	.	.	TRBJ2-5	TGTGTCAGAAGCTTCTACAGGCCGAATAGGGAAGAGACCCAGTACTTC	CVRSFYRPNREETQYF
TRBV10-3	.	.	TRBJ1-3	TGTGCCATCAGTGAGTCGAGTTGGTTTCCCGGAAACACCATATATTTT	CAISESSWFPGNTIYF
TRBV5-1	.	TRBD1	TRBJ2-2	TGCGCCAGCACCCGAGCAGGGGGCAGCGGGGAGCTGTTTTTT	CASTRAGGSGELFF
TRBV27	.	.	TRBJ1-1	TGTGCCAGCAGTTTATCAGGGGCCACTGAAGCTTTCTTT	CASSLSGATEAFF
TRBV6-5	.	TRBD1	TRBJ2-5	TGTGCCAGCAGTTCCCCCCAAAGGGACAGTCAAGAGACCCAGTACTTC	CASSSPQRDSQETQYF
TRBV11-2	.	.	TRBJ1-2	TGTGCCAGCAGCTTCTCCCAGGGTAATGGCTACACCTTC	CASSFSQGNGYTF
TRBV9	.	.	TRBJ2-7	TGTGCCAGCAGCGGGCAGGGCGCCTACGAGCAGTACTTC	CASSGQGAYEQYF
TRBV5-6	once	TRBD1	TRBJ1-2	TGTGCCAGCAGTCCACAGGACAGGATCTTCCATGGCTACACCTTC	CASSPQDRIFHGYTF
TRBV5-1	once	TRBD2	TRBJ2-2	TGCGCCAGCAGCTTAAGCGGGGGGCCACCGGGCGTCGGGGAGCTGTTTTTT	CASSLSGGPPGVGELFF
TRBV28	.	TRBD1	TRBJ1-3	TGTGCCTCACAGACAGGGGGCAACTCTGGAAACACCATATATTTT	CASQTGGNSGNTIYF
TRBV28	.	.	TRBJ1-2	TGTGCCAGCAGCGACTTACAAGGCGGCTACACCTTC	CASSDLQGGYTF
TRBV29-1	.	TRBD2	TRBJ2-7	TGCAGCGCCCCAGTCTCGGGGGGGCTATCCTACGAGCAGTACTTC	CSAPVSGGLSYEQYF
TRBV23-1	.	.	TRBJ1-6	TGCGCCAGCATTACCCCGGGGAGCCGTGATTGTCCACCCCTCCACTTT	CASITPGSRDCPPLHF
TRBV27	.	.	TRBJ1-4	TGTGCCAGCAGTTTAGGTGCCCGGACAGCTAATGAAAAACTGTTTTTT	CASSLGARTANEKLFF
TRBV10-1	.	TRBD1	TRBJ1-4	TGCGCCAGCACTGCCGGGACAGGGTATAATGAAAAACTGTTTTTT	CASTAGTGYNEKLFF
TRBV2	.	.	TRBJ1-2	TGTGCCAGCAGTGAACGGGGGGCGGACTATGGCTACACCTTC	CASSERGADYGYTF
TRBV10-3	.	.	TRBJ1-6	TGTGCCATCAGTGAGGGGGACACCTATTCACCCCTCCACTTT	CAISEGDTYSPLHF
TRBV29-1	.	.	TRBJ1-1	TGCAGCGTTGTCGGACAGATGAACACTGAAGCTTTCTTT	CSVVGQMNTEAFF
TRBV1	.	.	TRBJ2-1	TGCACCAGCAGCCAAGACCCAGGGTCGATAAAGGGCGAGCAGTTCTTC	CTSSQDPGSIKGEQFF
TRBV19	.	.	TRBJ1-2	TGTGCCAGTAGTATAGTGGAGGGAATGACCAACTATGGCTACACCTTC	CASSIVEGMTNYGYTF
TRBV28	.	TRBD1	TRBJ1-4	TGTGCCAGCAGTTTATTGACAGGGGGCGATGAAAAACTGTTTTTT	CASSLLTGGDEKLFF
TRBV29-1	few	TRBD2	TRBJ2-2	TGCAGCGTCCCCGGGGCGAGCGGGGGGGCGGTGGGCACCGGGGAGCTGTTTTTT	CSVPGASGGAVGTGELFF
TRBV30	.	.	TRBJ1-2	TGTGCCTGGAGTGATCAGGGGCGGAACTATGGCTACACCTTC	CAWSDQGRNYGYTF
TRBV2	.	TRBD1	TRBJ2-5	TGTGCCAGCAGGGGACAGGTCATAGGAGAGACCCAGTACTTC	CASRGQVIGETQYF
TRBV6-5	.	TRBD1	TRBJ1-6	TGTGCCAGCAGTTACTCGGCAGGGGGCGTGGGGTCACCCCTCCACTTT	CASSYSAGGVGSPLHF
TRBV27	.	.	TRBJ1-5	TGTGCCAGCAGACCCCTAGGAGGCCAGCCCCAGCATTTT	CASRPLGGQPQHF
TRBV2	.	TRBD2	TRBJ2-2	TGTGCCAGCAGTGTAGCGGGGGGGAACACCGGGGAGCTGTTTTTT	CASSVAGGNTGELFF
TRBV5-1	.	TRBD1	TRBJ1-5	TGCGCCAGCAGCAGATCCGGGACAGAGAATCAGCCCCAGCATTTT	CASSRSGTENQPQHF
TRBV6-5	.	TRBD1	TRBJ1-6	TGTGCCAGCAGGGGGCCGGCAGGGGGCATTTCACCCCTCCACTTT	CASRGPAGGISPLHF
TRBV9	.	.	TRBJ2-7	TGTGCCAGCAGCGTAGATGCAGGGAAGGTTTACGAGCAGTACTTC	CASSVDAGKVYEQYF
TRBV7-9	once	.	TRBJ2-4	TGTGCCAGCAGCCCCACGAGCCAGGGCGGCATTCAGTACTTC	CASSPTSQGGIQYF
TRBV3-1/TRBV3-2	once	TRBD1	TRBJ1-5	TGTGCCAGCAGCCAGAGGACAGGGAATCAGCCCCAGCATTTT	CASSQRTGNQPQHF
TRBV9	.	TRBD1	TRBJ1-2	TGTGCCAGCAGCCCAGGGACAGGGGGTGATAACTATGGCTACACCTTC	CASSPGTGGDNYGYTF
TRBV9	.	TRBD1	TRBJ1-5	TGTGCCAGCAGCCCTACGCCCGGGACAGGGGTGCCCCAGCATTTT	CASSPTPGTGVPQHF
TRBV4-1	.	.	TRBJ1-5	TGCGCCAGCAGCCAAGCCTCAGGCAGTCTCAATCAGCCCCAGCATTTT	CASSQASGSLNQPQHF
TRBV6-1	.	.	TRBJ1-4	TGTGCCAGCAGTGAAGGAACAGGGTTAGCTAATGAAAAACTGTTTTTT	CASSEGTGLANEKLFF
TRBV3-1/TRBV3-2	.	.	TRBJ2-7	TGTGCCAGCAGCCAGCTTGGGAGGGAGCAGTACTTC	CASSQLGREQYF
TRBV28	.	TRBD1	TRBJ1-1	TGTGCCAGCAGTCCCGACAGGGGGAGCACTGAAGCTTTCTTT	CASSPDRGSTEAFF
TRBV4-2	.	.	TRBJ1-5	TGTGCCAGCAGCCAGGGTACAGGGCTAAAAAATCAGCCCCAGCATTTT	CASSQGTGLKNQPQHF
TRBV27	once	TRBD1	TRBJ1-2	TGTGCCAGCAGCCAAATTCTTGGGACAGGGGTGAACTATGGCTACACCTTC	CASSQILGTGVNYGYTF
TRBV5-4	.	.	TRBJ2-1	TGTGCCAGCAGCTCCGCCGCAGCCTACAATGAGCAGTTCTTC	CASSSAAAYNEQFF
TRBV7-3	.	.	TRBJ1-6	TGTGCCAGCAGCTTAGGCGGGAACAATAATTCACCCCTCCACTTT	CASSLGGNNNSPLHF
TRBV20-1	.	.	TRBJ2-7	TGCAGTGCAGCCGATTTCGAGCAGTACTTC	CSAADFEQYF
TRBV12-5	.	.	TRBJ2-1	TGTGCTAGTGGTTTGTCGGCAGGCAATGAGCAGTTCTTC	CASGLSAGNEQFF
TRBV18	.	.	TRBJ1-3	TGTGCCAGCTCACCAAATCCCCCCGGTTCCTCTGGAAACACCATATATTTT	CASSPNPPGSSGNTIYF
TRBV5-1	.	.	TRBJ2-7	TGCGCCAGCAGCTCCCCGGAGGGGAGGAACGAGCAGTACTTC	CASSSPEGRNEQYF
TRBV29-1	.	TRBD2	TRBJ2-7	TGCAGCGCAGCGGGGGGCCCAAGCTCCTACGAGCAGTACTTC	CSAAGGPSSYEQYF
TRBV14	.	TRBD1	TRBJ1-1	TGTGCCAGCAGCCTACAGGGGGGAAACACTGAAGCTTTCTTT	CASSLQGGNTEAFF
TRBV7-7	.	.	TRBJ2-3	TGTGCCAGCAGCTTAGTTTCCGGGGTTGGGTCAGATACGCAGTATTTT	CASSLVSGVGSDTQYF
TRBV15	.	.	TRBJ2-5	TGTGCCACCAGCAGAGAGCGGGCGGGGAGATCGGAGACCCAGTACTTC	CATSRERAGRSETQYF
TRBV24-1	.	.	TRBJ1-5	TGTGCCACCAGTGACTTTGACAGCAGTCAGCCCCAGCATTTT	CATSDFDSSQPQHF
TRBV19	.	.	TRBJ1-4	TGTGCCAGTAGTGGGTATAAAACGGGAGCTGAAAAACTGTTTTTT	CASSGYKTGAEKLFF
TRBV30	.	.	TRBJ1-5	TGTGCCACAGGTAATCAGCCCCAGCATTTT	CATGNQPQHF
TRBV19	few	TRBD1	TRBJ1-4	TGTGCCAGTAGTATGGGACAGGGGAGTGAAAAACTGTTTTTT	CASSMGQGSEKLFF